Presented here are 28 T cell receptor beta chains from one specimen sequenced in a study of blood T cell repertoires in COVID-19. The repertoire was sequenced with immunoSEQ multiplex PCR; TCRdb's copy has only in-frame clones and lacks some. Of about 140,000 clones listed, almost 85% are singletons. Sequencing was performed on PBMCs or T cells enriched from blood (not recorded which). These TCRs come from a woman in her fifties or sixties with acute COVID-19.

This clone was observed a handful of times. The V and J genes are TRBV28 and TRBJ1-1, with 8 bases aligning to TRBD1. The CDR3 loop spans 14 amino acids. V shed 4 bases, J shed 2 bases, and the junction held 3 bases outside the gene matches. Germline CDR1 is MDHEN and CDR2 is SYDVKM. As DNA, the CDR3 is TGTGCCAGCAGTTCGACAGGGGATAACACTGAAGCTTTCTTT. It translates to CASSSTGDNTEAFF.

The V gene is TRBV18, the J gene TRBJ2-7, with TRBD2 matching 9 bases. The J segment lost 2 bases and the V segment lost 3 bases, leaving 8 bases of the junction unmatched. The CDR3 covers 16 residues. CDR1 is KGHSH, CDR2 LQKENI, per germline. The CDR3 is CASSPLSAGGTYEQYF. In nucleotides, the CDR3 is TGTGCCAGCTCACCCCTCTCCGCGGGAGGGACCTACGAGCAGTACTTC.

This rearrangement joins TRBV6-5 to TRBJ1-1, with TRBD1 identical over 7 bases. J lost 1 base, V lost 0 bases, and 2 bases had no gene match. There are 15 residues in the CDR3. Germline assignment: CDR1 MNHEY and CDR2 SVGAGI. CDR3: CASSYSNRGNTEAFF. In DNA, the CDR3 is TGTGCCAGCAGTTACTCCAACAGGGGGAACACTGAAGCTTTCTTT.

This chain uses TRBV2 with TRBJ2-2; 9 bases agree with TRBD2. Germline CDR1 SNHLY, CDR2 FYNNEI. The CDR3 is 15 residues long. The V and J ends lost 8 bases and 6 bases, in that order; junction bases with no gene match: 10. This chain's CDR3 is CASRRDSGSSGELFF. CDR3 in DNA: TGTGCCAGCCGTCGAGATAGCGGGAGTTCCGGGGAGCTGTTTTTT. Based on the CDR3 plus reference TRBV2 and TRBJ2-2, the full variable domain is EPEVTQTPSHQVTQMGQEVILRCVPISNHLYFYWYRQILGQKVEFLVSFYNNEISEKSEIFDDQFSVERPDGSNFTLKIRSTKLEDSAMYFCASRRDSGSSGELFFGEGSRLTVL.

This chain connects TRBV9 to TRBJ2-7; D perhaps matches TRBD2 (6 bases). V dropped 0 bases and J dropped 6 bases, with 10 bases sitting between them. In germline, CDR1 is SGDLS, CDR2 YYNGEE. CDR3 length: 13 amino acids. The CDR3 coding sequence is TGTGCCAGCAGCGTAGCTGCGGAGGGCGAGCAGTACTTC. Translation gives CASSVAAEGEQYF.

This clone has a single count. This chain uses TRBV7-8 with TRBJ1-5; 8 bases are shared with TRBD1. V gave up 5 bases and J gave up 7 bases; unmatched junction bases: 7. The germline gives CDR1 SGHVS, CDR2 FQNEAQ. The CDR3 has 14 residues. In DNA form, the CDR3 reads TGTGCCAGCAGCGTTCAGGGGGCTCAACAGCCCCAGCATTTT. This gives the protein CASSVQGAQQPQHF.

This chain's CDR3 is CASSLGGWGTGNTIYF. The CDR3 region has the DNA TGTGCCAGCAGCTTGGGGGGTTGGGGAACTGGAAACACCATATATTTT. The genes are TRBV7-6 and TRBJ1-3, with a tentative D call TRBD1 (5 bases). Germline V gene data show CDR1 as SGHVS and CDR2 as FNYEAQ. This CDR3 contains 16 residues. Trimming took 3 bases from V and 2 from J, leaving 14 bases between them.

The rearrangement joins TRBV5-1 to TRBJ1-2; D may be TRBD1 (5 bases). The CDR3 covers 13 residues. The V end was cut by 1 base, the J end by 6 bases, with 10 bases between. From germline, CDR1 is SGHRS and CDR2 YFSETQ. Here the CDR3 DNA reads TGCGCCAGCAGCTTGTTTCAGGGCGATGGCTACACCTTC. Translating gives CASSLFQGDGYTF.

The rearrangement uses TRBV7-2 and TRBJ2-5, with TRBD2 identical over 9 bases. V lost 0 bases to trimming and J lost 1 base; unmatched junction nucleotides: 9. Germline V lookup: CDR1 SGHTA, CDR2 FQGNSA. CDR3 length: 18 amino acids. As DNA, the CDR3 is TGTGCCAGCAGCTTAGCGGCGCTAGCGGGACCCATCCAAGAGACCCAGTACTTC. This translates into CASSLAALAGPIQETQYF.

The chain links TRBV5-6 to TRBJ1-5; unclear D gene. V dropped 4 bases and J dropped 6 bases, with 14 bases sitting between them. CDR1 is SGHDT and CDR2 is YYEEEE in the germline V gene. CDR3 size: 14 residues. The DNA for the CDR3 is TGTGCCAGCAGCCCGTGGTCGGTTTCTCAGCCCCAGCATTTT. It yields the protein CASSPWSVSQPQHF.

V usage is TRBV9 and J usage is TRBJ1-3; 10 bases line up with TRBD1. The CDR3 is 15 residues long. The J segment lost 2 bases and the V segment lost 4 bases, leaving 3 bases of the junction unmatched. Per germline, CDR1 SGDLS and CDR2 YYNGEE. The CDR3 DNA reads TGTGCCAGCAGCCCGGGACAGGGGCCTGGAAACACCATATATTTT. Its translation is CASSPGQGPGNTIYF. Filled out from reference TRBV9 and TRBJ1-3, the complete variable domain reads DSGVTQTPKHLITATGQRVTLRCSPRSGDLSVYWYQQSLDQGLQFLIQYYNGEERAKGNILERFSAQQFPDLHSELNLSSLELGDSALYFCASSPGQGPGNTIYFGEGSWLTVV.

The chain uses TRBV5-1 and TRBJ1-1, with D uncertain. The CDR3 loop spans 14 amino acids. V lost 0 bases, J lost 4 bases, and 10 bases lay in between. The germline V gene encodes CDR1 SGHRS and CDR2 YFSETQ. The CDR3 sequence is CASSLGGSVTEAFF. The DNA of the CDR3 is TGCGCCAGCAGCTTGGGAGGGTCGGTCACTGAAGCTTTCTTT.

The chain couples TRBV11-3 to TRBJ1-6; 9 nucleotides match TRBD1. This CDR3 comprises 16 residues. Germline V gene data show CDR1 as SGHNT and CDR2 as YENEEA. J lost 6 bases, V lost 5 bases, and 8 bases had no gene match. In DNA, the CDR3 is TGTGCCAGCAGCACGGACAGGGGCGCGGGTAATTCACCCCTCCACTTT. Amino acid sequence: CASSTDRGAGNSPLHF.

This clone was found once. This chain joins TRBV7-2 and TRBJ2-1; 10 bases are shared with TRBD2. Trimming cost V 1 base and J 6 bases; bases outside gene matches: 3. The length of the CDR3 is 15 residues. The germline gives CDR1 SGHTA, CDR2 FQGNSA. The DNA for the CDR3 is TGTGCCAGCAGCTTAGATCTAGCGGGAGTCAATGAGCAGTTCTTC. Its translation is CASSLDLAGVNEQFF.

This clone was recorded a few times. The chain joins TRBV2 to TRBJ1-5, with unresolved D. Germline-derived CDR1 and CDR2 are SNHLY and FYNNEI. There are 15 residues in the CDR3. With 7 bases removed from V and 0 bases from J, the gap between germline ends came to 13 bases. The CDR3 here is CASTATGFSNQPQHF. The DNA of the CDR3 is TGTGCCAGCACGGCCACGGGTTTTAGCAATCAGCCCCAGCATTTT.

The chain is built from TRBV19 and TRBJ1-1; tentative D call: TRBD1 (6 bases). The V end was cut by 5 bases, the J end by 2 bases, with 12 bases between. In germline, CDR1 is LNHDA, CDR2 SQIVND (reference sequence). CDR3 size: 14 residues. The CDR3 coding sequence is TGTGCCAGTAGTCGCGGACAGCTAAACACTGAAGCTTTCTTT. It encodes CASSRGQLNTEAFF.

The chain employs TRBV6-6 and TRBJ1-3; D gene ambiguous. Trimming shortened V by 6 bases and J by 0 bases, and 15 bases separated the two germline ends. The V gene's germline CDR1 is MNHNY and CDR2 SVGAGI (reference sequence). This CDR3 has 16 residues. CDR3 nucleotides: TGTGCCAGCAGCAGTGGAGGTACTCGCTCTGGAAACACCATATATTTT. Protein sequence: CASSSGGTRSGNTIYF.

The table lists this clone with a count of one. The rearrangement joins TRBV19 to TRBJ2-5; 8 bases agree with TRBD1. The CDR3 contains 17 residues. With 5 bases clipped from V and 0 bases from J, the junction kept 11 bases outside the gene matches. CDR1 is LNHDA, CDR2 SQIVND, per germline (reference sequence). The CDR3 nucleotides read TGTGCCAGTAGTTCAGGACAGAGACAGGGGTACCAAGAGACCCAGTACTTC. Translation: CASSSGQRQGYQETQYF.

The J gene is TRBJ2-1, the V gene TRBV6-5; possibly TRBD1 for D (6 bases). V lost 7 bases and J lost 10, with 17 bases in between. Germline values: CDR1 MNHEY, CDR2 SVGAGI. There are 13 residues in the CDR3. The CDR3 DNA follows: TGTGCCAGCAATTTCCTCAGGGGAGAGGAGCAGTTCTTC. It codes for CASNFLRGEEQFF.

The rearrangement joins TRBV6-2 or TRBV6-3 to TRBJ2-3, with D possibly being TRBD1 (5 bases). The V gene's germline CDR1 is MNHEY and CDR2 SVGEGT. This CDR3 has 17 residues. Trimming took off 5 bases at V and 0 bases at J, with 18 bases between the two ends. CDR3 sequence reads: CASSDFQGSQSTDTQYF. As DNA, the CDR3 is TGTGCCAGCAGTGACTTCCAGGGATCGCAAAGCACAGATACGCAGTATTTT.

This clone was observed a single time. The V gene is TRBV6-6, the J gene TRBJ1-5, with 8 bases fitting TRBD1. V shed 6 bases and J 6 bases; nucleotides not matched to a gene: 7. Germline lookup yields CDR1 MNHNY and CDR2 SVGAGI (reference sequence). The CDR3 length is 14 residues. For the CDR3, the DNA is TGTGCCAGCAGGGACAGGGTCGGGGGTCAGCCCCAGCATTTT. Its translation: CASRDRVGGQPQHF.

V is TRBV7-2 and J is TRBJ2-3; 13 positions agree with TRBD2. The CDR3 runs 17 residues. V lost 5 bases and J lost 2; bases outside the gene matches: 7. The germline V gene has CDR1 SGHTA and CDR2 FQGNSA. This CDR3 reads CASSHRTSGRATDTQYF. CDR3 DNA sequence: TGTGCCAGCAGCCACCGGACTAGCGGGAGAGCCACAGATACGCAGTATTTT.

The V gene is TRBV6-1, the J gene TRBJ2-1; D unresolved. Trimming removed 3 bases at V and 2 bases at J, with 8 bases between. Germline V lookup: CDR1 MNHNS, CDR2 SASEGT. The CDR3 length is 14 residues. The CDR3 DNA follows: TGTGCCAGCAGTGAGGCGGATACCTACAATGAGCAGTTCTTC. It codes for CASSEADTYNEQFF.

The genes are TRBV2 and TRBJ1-5; D might be TRBD1 (6 bases). The length of the CDR3 is 16 residues. The V gene's germline CDR1 is SNHLY and CDR2 FYNNEI. The germline V and J ends were trimmed by 10 bases and 0 bases, with 19 bases remaining between them. For the CDR3, the DNA is TGTGCCACGGCTCGGGGGGACATTATTAGCAATCAGCCCCAGCATTTT. It codes for CATARGDIISNQPQHF.

This clone showed up just once. The chain couples TRBV28 to TRBJ1-1; maybe TRBD1 (5 bases). Germline assignment: CDR1 MDHEN and CDR2 SYDVKM. CDR3 length: 15 residues. V was trimmed by 7 bases and J by 3 bases, leaving 18 bases between them. The CDR3 is CASTTGGGGDTEAFF. CDR3 coding DNA: TGTGCCAGCACCACCGGTGGGGGAGGGGACACTGAAGCTTTCTTT.

The chain has TRBV12-3 or TRBV12-4 and TRBJ1-2; TRBD1 aligns across 7 bases. The CDR3 runs to 13 residues. The junction had 5 bases not matched to a gene; V was cut back by 2 bases and J by 8 bases. CDR3 sequence reads: CASSLTGVKGYTF. In nucleotides, the CDR3 is TGTGCCAGCAGTTTAACAGGGGTGAAAGGCTACACCTTC.

In this sample, this clone turned up a few times. The chain carries TRBV24-1 and TRBJ1-1; perhaps TRBD1 as D (5 bases). With 8 bases removed from V and 3 bases from J, the gap between germline ends came to 12 bases. In germline, CDR1 is KGHDR, CDR2 SFDVKD. The CDR3 runs 13 residues. CDR3 DNA sequence: TGTGCCACCACCGCAGGGTCCCACACTGAAGCTTTCTTT. Translating it yields CATTAGSHTEAFF.

The chain links TRBV7-8 to TRBJ1-2; D is unresolved. The CDR3 totals 12 residues. V shed 1 base and J shed 5 bases, with 5 bases lying between them. Germline V CDR1 and CDR2: SGHVS, FQNEAQ. CDR3 sequence (DNA): TGTGCCAGCAGCTTAGGAGGGTATGGCTACACCTTC. Protein product: CASSLGGYGYTF.